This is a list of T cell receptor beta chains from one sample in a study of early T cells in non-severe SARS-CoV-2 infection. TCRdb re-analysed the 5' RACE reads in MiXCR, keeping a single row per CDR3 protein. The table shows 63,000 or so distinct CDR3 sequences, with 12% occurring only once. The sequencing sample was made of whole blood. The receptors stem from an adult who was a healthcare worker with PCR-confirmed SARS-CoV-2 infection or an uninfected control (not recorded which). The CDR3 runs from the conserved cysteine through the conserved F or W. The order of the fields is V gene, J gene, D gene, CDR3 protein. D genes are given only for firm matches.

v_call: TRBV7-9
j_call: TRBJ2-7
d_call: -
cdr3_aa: CASSFTGGSGEQYF

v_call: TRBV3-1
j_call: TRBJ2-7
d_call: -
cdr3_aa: CASSTTIYHSSYEQYF

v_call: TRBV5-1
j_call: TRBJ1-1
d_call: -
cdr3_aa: CASSAEGTEAFF

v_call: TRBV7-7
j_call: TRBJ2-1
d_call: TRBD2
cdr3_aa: CASSPGLAGAHNEQFF

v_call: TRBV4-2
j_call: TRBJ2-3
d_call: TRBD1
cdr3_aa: CASSHLQGAGTDTQYF

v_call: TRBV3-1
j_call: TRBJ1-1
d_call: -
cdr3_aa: CASNSRITSGNTEAFF

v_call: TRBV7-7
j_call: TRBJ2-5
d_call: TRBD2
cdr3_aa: CASSHQRGPGETQYF

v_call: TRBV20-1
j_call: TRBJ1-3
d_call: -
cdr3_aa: CSAGDISSGNTIYF

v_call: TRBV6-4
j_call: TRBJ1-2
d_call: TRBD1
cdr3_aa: CASRGQGIGGYTF

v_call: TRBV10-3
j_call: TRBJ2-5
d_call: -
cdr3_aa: CAIKGGETQYF

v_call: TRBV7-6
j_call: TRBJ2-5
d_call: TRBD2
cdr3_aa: CASSGLARDQETQYF

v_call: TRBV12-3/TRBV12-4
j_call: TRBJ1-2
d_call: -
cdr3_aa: CASSPLDRNYGYTF

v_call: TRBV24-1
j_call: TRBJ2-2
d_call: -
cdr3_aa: CAATSETHTGELFF

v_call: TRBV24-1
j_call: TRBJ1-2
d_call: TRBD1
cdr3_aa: CATSPTGVSGYTF

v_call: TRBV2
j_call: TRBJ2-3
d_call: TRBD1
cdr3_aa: CASSTDRFSDTQYF

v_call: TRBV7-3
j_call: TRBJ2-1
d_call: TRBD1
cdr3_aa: CASSATGAYNEQFF

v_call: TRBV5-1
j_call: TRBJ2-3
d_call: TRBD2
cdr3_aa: CASSLSRVQASGGVPDTQYF

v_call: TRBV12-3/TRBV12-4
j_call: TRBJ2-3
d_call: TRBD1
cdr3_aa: CASGTGAPNGF

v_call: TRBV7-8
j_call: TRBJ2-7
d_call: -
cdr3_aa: CASSPESAAYEQYF

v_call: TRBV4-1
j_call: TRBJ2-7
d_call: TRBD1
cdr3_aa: CASSPRTGEHEQYF

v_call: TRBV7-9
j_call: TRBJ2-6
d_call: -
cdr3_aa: CASSPIVLKFSGANVLTF

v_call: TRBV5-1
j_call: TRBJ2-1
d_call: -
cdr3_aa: CASSFVPPGEQFF

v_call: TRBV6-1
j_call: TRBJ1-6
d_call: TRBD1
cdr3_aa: CASKGRGTYNSPLHF

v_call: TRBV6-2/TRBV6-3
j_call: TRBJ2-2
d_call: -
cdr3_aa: CASSYSPSSRTGELFF

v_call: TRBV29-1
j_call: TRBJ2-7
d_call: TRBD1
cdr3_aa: CSVALQGGYEQYF

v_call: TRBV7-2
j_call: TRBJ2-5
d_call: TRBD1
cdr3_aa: CASSLSDREETQYF

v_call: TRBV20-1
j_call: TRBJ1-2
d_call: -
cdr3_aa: CSAPITGHGYTF

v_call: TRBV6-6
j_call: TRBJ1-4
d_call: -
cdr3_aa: CASSQIADEKLFF

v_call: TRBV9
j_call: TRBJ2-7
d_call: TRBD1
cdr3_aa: CASSVVDRGVEQYF

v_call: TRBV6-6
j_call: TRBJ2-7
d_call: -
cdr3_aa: CASSQQAAYEQYF

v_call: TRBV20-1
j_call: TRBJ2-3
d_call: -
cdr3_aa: CSARDFRDTDTQYF

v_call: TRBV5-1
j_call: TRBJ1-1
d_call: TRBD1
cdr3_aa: CASSVGQGGTEAFF

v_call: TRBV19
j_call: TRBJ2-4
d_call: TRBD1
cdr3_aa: CASTHLGTGGGKNIQYF

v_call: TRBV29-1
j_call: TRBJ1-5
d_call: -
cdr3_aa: CSVTERNQPQHF

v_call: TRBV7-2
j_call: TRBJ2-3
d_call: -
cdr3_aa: CASSLVAKNTDTQYF

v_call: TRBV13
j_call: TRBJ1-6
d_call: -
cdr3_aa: CASRRGGENSPLHF

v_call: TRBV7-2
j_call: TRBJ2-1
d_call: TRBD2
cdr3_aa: CASTRLAGRFEQFF

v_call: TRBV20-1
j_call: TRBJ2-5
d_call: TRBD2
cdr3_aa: CSASPLAGIQETQYF

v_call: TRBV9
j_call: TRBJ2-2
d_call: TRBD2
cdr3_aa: CASSVWPLTGGLTGELFF

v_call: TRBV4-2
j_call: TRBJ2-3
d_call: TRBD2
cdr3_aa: CASSQDGRTSGLADTQYF

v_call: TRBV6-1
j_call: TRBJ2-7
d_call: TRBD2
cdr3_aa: CASSDSPSGRNEQYF

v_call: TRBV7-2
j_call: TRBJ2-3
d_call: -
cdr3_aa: CASSLLAGKGPDTQYF

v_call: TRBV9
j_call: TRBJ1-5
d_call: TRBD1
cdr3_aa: CASSGTGGQPQHF

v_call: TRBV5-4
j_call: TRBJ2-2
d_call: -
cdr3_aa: CASSFGLMGDTGELFF

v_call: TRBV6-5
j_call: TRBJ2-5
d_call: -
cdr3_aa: CASSYAKGTPQETQYF

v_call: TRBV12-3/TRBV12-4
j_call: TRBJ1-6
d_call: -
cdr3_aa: CASSLNWRRSSYNSPLHF

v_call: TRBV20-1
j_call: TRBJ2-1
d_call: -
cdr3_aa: CSARGVEQFF

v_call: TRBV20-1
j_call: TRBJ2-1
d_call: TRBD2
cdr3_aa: CSARGAGVPSYNEQFF

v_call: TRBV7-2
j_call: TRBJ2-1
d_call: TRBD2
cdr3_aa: CAIRLAGGIEQFF

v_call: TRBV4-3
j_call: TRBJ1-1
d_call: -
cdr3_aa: CASSQDLGTEYNTEAFF

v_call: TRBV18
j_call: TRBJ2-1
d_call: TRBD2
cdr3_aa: CASSPETSRYNEQFF

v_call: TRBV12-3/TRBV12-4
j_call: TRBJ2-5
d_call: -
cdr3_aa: CASSFWSWRGGQETQYF

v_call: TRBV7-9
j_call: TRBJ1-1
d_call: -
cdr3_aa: CASSNLNTEAFF

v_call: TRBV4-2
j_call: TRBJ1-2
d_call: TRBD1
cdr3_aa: CASSRAAGTGTINYGYTF

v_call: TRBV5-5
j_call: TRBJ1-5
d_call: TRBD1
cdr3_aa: CASSQTGILLNQPQHF

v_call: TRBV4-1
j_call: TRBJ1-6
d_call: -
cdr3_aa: CASSQDNSPLHF

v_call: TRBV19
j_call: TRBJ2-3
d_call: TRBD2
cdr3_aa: CASYGGASQYF